The 5 T cell receptor beta chains below all came from one sample that was sequenced in a study of monozygotic twins with inflammatory bowel disease. Reprocessing the 5' RACE reads, TCRdb reports a single entry for every CDR3 protein and omits DNA. The sample spans around 210,000 distinct CDR3 sequences; the ten largest clones claim more than 7.5%. The sample consisted of blood. Source of these receptors: a human donor with ulcerative colitis or Crohn's disease, or a healthy co-twin of an affected twin (not recorded which).

The chain combines TRBV20-1 with TRBJ2-3; the TCRdb call, TRBD2, lacks DNA for checking. The CDR3 extends over 15 amino acids. Per germline, CDR1 DFQATT and CDR2 SNEGSKA (reference sequence). The CDR3 sequence: CSARESSGRVDTQYF.

The chain links TRBV5-1 to TRBJ2-7. Germline-derived CDR1 and CDR2 are SGHRS and YFSETQ. The CDR3 has 14 amino acids. CDR3 in amino acids: CASSLLGTPYEQYF.

This chain joins TRBV6-2 or TRBV6-3 and TRBJ2-7; TCRdb calls TRBD1, which cannot be checked without DNA. CDR1 is MNHEY and CDR2 is SVGEGT in the germline V gene. This CDR3 spans 14 amino acids. CDR3 sequence: CASSSPGQYYEQYF.

The genes are TRBV5-1 and TRBJ1-2; TCRdb reports TRBD1, a call that lacks DNA to check it against. The CDR3 contains 14 residues. CDR1 and CDR2 from the germline V gene are SGHRS and YFSETQ. The CDR3 loop reads CASSSYTGGQGYTF.

This sequence joins TRBV10-3 and TRBJ1-3. The CDR3 totals 16 residues. The V gene's germline CDR1 is ENHRY and CDR2 SYGVKD. CDR3 region: CAISESGRYSGNTIYF.